What follows are 9 T cell receptor beta chains derived from one specimen sequenced in a study of T cells of healthy individuals (dated by TCRdb to 2017 to 2018). The library was produced with 5' RACE. Sequenced on an Illumina MiSeq. In TCRdb, the public reads were trimmed at Q25 with fastp and aligned with MiXCR, with productive beta chains retained. Rows matching on CDR3 protein sequence are summarized as one entry with the most common DNA and genes. For this sample there are 65,000 to 90,000 distinct CDR3 sequences; more than 5% appear just once. Together, the top ten hold 6.5% to 8% of the sample. These receptor sequences come from a female donor in good health.

V and J are TRBV5-4 and TRBJ1-2, with D possibly matching TRBD1 (5 bases). The germline V and J ends were trimmed by 3 bases and 5 bases, with 8 bases remaining between them. Germline loops: CDR1 SGHNT, CDR2 YYREEE (reference sequence). This CDR3 contains 12 residues. For the CDR3, the DNA is TGTGCCAGCAGCTCAGGGTCGTATGGCTACACCTTC. Its translation is CASSSGSYGYTF.

This clonotype was detected many times. The rearrangement joins TRBV4-1 to TRBJ1-2; D is undetermined. The CDR3 spans 16 residues. V shed 3 bases and J shed 4 bases, with 18 bases lying between them. Looked up from germline, CDR1 is MGHRA and CDR2 is YSYEKL. This chain's CDR3 is CASSQDDRRGFYGYTF. CDR3 sequence (DNA): TGCGCCAGCAGCCAGGACGACCGGCGAGGTTTCTATGGCTACACCTTC.

Ten or more counts support this clonotype. This chain joins TRBV5-1 and TRBJ1-1, with D hard to call. The CDR3 has 11 residues. V dropped 4 bases and J dropped 11 bases, with 12 bases sitting between them. Per the germline V gene, CDR1 is SGHRS and CDR2 is YFSETQ. The CDR3 protein is CASSRGAGAFF. In DNA, the CDR3 is TGCGCCAGCAGCCGGGGAGCAGGCGCTTTCTTT.

This clonotype was observed at least ten times. The CDR3 nucleotides read TGTGCCAGCAGCGCCACTAGCGGGAGGACGAATGAGCAGTTCTTC. It codes for CASSATSGRTNEQFF. This rearrangement joins TRBV9 to TRBJ2-1, with 12 bases matching TRBD2. Germline CDR1 SGDLS, CDR2 YYNGEE. Trimming removed 3 bases from V and 7 bases from J; junction bases left unmatched: 5. The CDR3 contains 15 residues.

This clonotype was counted ten times or more. The CDR3 DNA reads as TGTGCCAGCAGCTCCGGCCGAGGATACGGCACAGATACGCAGTATTTT. Its translation: CASSSGRGYGTDTQYF. The chain couples TRBV7-2 to TRBJ2-3; D uncertain. Germline V gene data show CDR1 as SGHTA and CDR2 as FQGNSA. Trimming left V 4 bases short and J 1 base short, with 15 bases between. The CDR3 covers 16 residues.

The sample holds many counts of this clonotype. The chain recombines TRBV20-1 with TRBJ2-1; 10 bases are a match to TRBD2. The CDR3 runs to 15 residues. V was pared by 1 base and J by 7 bases, with 7 bases of the junction left unmatched. Germline lookup yields CDR1 DFQATT and CDR2 SNEGSKA (reference sequence). Here the CDR3 reads CSARVGSGRYNEQFF. CDR3 DNA sequence: TGCAGTGCTAGAGTCGGTAGCGGGAGGTATAATGAGCAGTTCTTC.

This clonotype was counted ten times or more. The V call is TRBV20-1, the J call TRBJ2-3; maybe TRBD1 (5 bases). The CDR3 length is 14 residues. V was cut by 6 bases and J by 1 base, with 14 bases left in between. Germline lookup yields CDR1 DFQATT and CDR2 SNEGSKA (reference sequence). The CDR3, as DNA: TGCAGTGCGCGACGAGGACATGGCACAGATACGCAGTATTTT. This translates into CSARRGHGTDTQYF.

This clonotype has at least ten counts. The rearrangement joins TRBV29-1 to TRBJ2-1; TRBD2 matches at 8 bases. The J segment lost 5 bases and the V segment lost 3 bases, leaving 6 bases of the junction unmatched. There are 14 residues in the CDR3. CDR1 is SQVTM, CDR2 ANQGSEA, per germline. CDR3 DNA sequence: TGCAGCGTTGAGTCGGGACTAGTTAACAATGAGCAGTTCTTC. Encoded protein: CSVESGLVNNEQFF.

This clonotype has a handful of counts. The chain uses TRBV7-2 and TRBJ2-3; the D gene could be TRBD1 or TRBD2 (5 bases each). V was trimmed by 5 bases and J by 6 bases, leaving 15 bases between them. The germline V gene has CDR1 SGHTA and CDR2 FQGNSA. The CDR3 spans 14 residues. CDR3 loop: CASSPEPGTDTQYF. CDR3 bases: TGTGCCAGCAGCCCTGAACCCGGGACGGATACGCAGTATTTT. The full variable domain, its missing parts supplied by reference TRBV7-2 and TRBJ2-3, is GAGVSQSPSNKVTEKGKDVELRCDPISGHTALYWYRQSLGQGLEFLIYFQGNSAPDKSGLPSDRFSAERTGGSVSTLTIQRTQQEDSAVYLCASSPEPGTDTQYFGPGTRLTVL.